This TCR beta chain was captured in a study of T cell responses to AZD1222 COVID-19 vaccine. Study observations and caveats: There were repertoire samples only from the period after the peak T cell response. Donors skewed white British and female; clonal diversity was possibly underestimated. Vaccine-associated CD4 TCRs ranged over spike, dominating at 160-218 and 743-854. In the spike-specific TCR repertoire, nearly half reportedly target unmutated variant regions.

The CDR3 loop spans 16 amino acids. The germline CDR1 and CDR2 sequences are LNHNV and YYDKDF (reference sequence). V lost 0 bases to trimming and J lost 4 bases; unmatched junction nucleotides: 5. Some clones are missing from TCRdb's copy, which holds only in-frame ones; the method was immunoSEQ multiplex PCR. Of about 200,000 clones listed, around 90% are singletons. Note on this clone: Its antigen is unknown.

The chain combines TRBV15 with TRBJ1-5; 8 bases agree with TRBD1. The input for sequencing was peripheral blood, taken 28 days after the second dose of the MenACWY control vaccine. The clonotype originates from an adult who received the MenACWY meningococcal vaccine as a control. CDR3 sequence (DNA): TGTGCCACCAGCAGAGATCGGGACAGGTTTAATCAGCCCCAGCATTTT. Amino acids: CATSRDRDRFNQPQHF.